This TCR beta chain was sequenced in a study of T cells in Graves' hyperthyroidism and ophthalmopathy. V was clipped by 10 bases and J by 1 base; unmatched bases: 8. This CDR3 has 14 residues. Germline V CDR1 and CDR2: SGHTA, FQGNSA. Ten or more counts support this clonotype. Amplification yielded TCR beta CDR3 regions, with RNA transcripts as the source. First-round RT-PCR targeting the TCR CDR3 was performed with the HTBI primer set. From the multiplex PCR reads, TCRdb called clonotypes with MiXCR, one entry per CDR3 protein. This table holds hundreds of thousands of distinct CDR3 sequences, 46% found once.

The V call is TRBV7-2, the J call TRBJ1-1; TRBD1 matches at 8 bases. Sequenced: peripheral blood or thyroid tissue (not recorded which). The receptor was isolated from a woman under 30 with Graves' hyperthyroidism. The CDR3 sequence is CATSRGQANTEAFF. The DNA for the CDR3 is TGTGCCACCTCCAGGGGACAGGCGAACACTGAAGCTTTCTTT.